This T cell receptor beta chain was retrieved from a study of cytomegalovirus exposure and HLA in healthy donors. PCR involved 60 Vbeta and 13 Jbeta primers. Libraries were prepared by immunoSEQ multiplex PCR; TCRdb keeps only in-frame clonotypes and omits some of them. The table has over 100,000 clones, approximately 77% seen once; the top ten hold 9.6%. Germline CDR1 reads SGHTA; CDR2 reads FQGNSA. V dropped 1 base and J dropped 0 bases, with 4 bases sitting between them. The CDR3 loop spans 14 amino acids. Each of the donors was a healthy bone marrow donor. The receptor's source is a male donor in good health and CMV-seropositive. What was sequenced was PBMCs. V is TRBV7-2 and J is TRBJ1-5; no clear D. The CDR3 coding sequence is TGTGCCAGCAGCTTAGGGCCTAGCAATCAGCCCCAGCATTTT. This gives the protein CASSLGPSNQPQHF.